This T cell receptor (beta chain) was captured by sequencing in a study of PD-1 blockade in classical Hodgkin lymphoma. Study-level information: Treatment was intravenous nivolumab, 3 mg/kg every 2 weeks, until progression.

This table comes from immunoSEQ multiplex PCR, and its TCRdb copy is limited to in-frame clones, with some not included. The sample has 20,000 to 30,000 clones, approximately 80% seen once; the top ten hold 5.5% to 8.5%. With respect to this clone: Antigen unknown.

CDR1 and CDR2 (germline): PRHDT, FYEKMQ (reference sequence). The CDR3 is 13 amino acids. Trimming stripped 0 bases from V and 3 bases from J, with 6 bases between. Study results and caveats: Patients who initiated nivolumab within 1 year of ASCT were excluded. Prior to therapy, complete responders displayed diversity much like that of newly diagnosed patients. By cycle point C4D1, TCR diversity had risen significantly in CD4+ cells (but not CD8+ cells).

Each of the patients experienced relapse following autologous stem cell transplantation, and their brentuximab vedotin exposure differed. The clonotype originates from a human donor with classical Hodgkin lymphoma. The specimen was peripheral blood mononuclear cells (PBMCs), collected at baseline. The chain combines TRBV13 with TRBJ2-7; perhaps TRBD2 as D (6 bases). CDR3 sequence: CASSLGGLYEQYF. CDR3 DNA sequence: TGTGCCAGCAGCTTAGGGGGACTCTACGAGCAGTACTTC.